The 22 T cell receptor beta chains below all came from one sample that was sequenced in a study of blood T cell repertoires in COVID-19. Sequencing was performed with immunoSEQ multiplex PCR; in TCRdb, only in-frame clones are kept and a portion is missing. The data hold 150,000 to 200,000 clones, with 65% to 85% observed a single time. Sequences were obtained from peripheral blood. These receptor sequences come from a woman under 40 with acute or convalescent COVID-19.

This chain links TRBV7-9 with TRBJ2-7; 7 nucleotides agree with TRBD2. The CDR3 totals 16 residues. The junction had 20 bases not matched to a gene; V was cut back by 7 bases and J by 8 bases. The germline CDR1 and CDR2 sequences are SEHNR and FQNEAQ (reference sequence). The CDR3 nucleotides read TGTGCCAGCATCTGGCGGCGGGGGTCACCCGTCGGGAAGCAGTACTTC. Translating it yields CASIWRRGSPVGKQYF.

A few counts support this clone. The chain has TRBV4-1 and TRBJ2-7; a weak D match, TRBD1 (5 bases). V lost 0 bases and J lost 7, with 7 bases in between. The CDR3 runs 12 residues. Per germline, CDR1 MGHRA and CDR2 YSYEKL. CDR3 sequence (DNA): TGCGCCAGCAGCCAAGACCACAGGGAGCAGTACTTC. Residues: CASSQDHREQYF.

The gene calls are TRBV5-1 and TRBJ2-7; TRBD1 matches 12 bases. The CDR3 sequence is 16 residues long. V gave up 3 bases and J gave up 6 bases; unmatched junction bases: 10. Germline CDR1 reads SGHRS; CDR2 reads YFSETQ. CDR3 sequence reads: CASSWGLGQGAPEQYF. The CDR3 DNA reads as TGCGCCAGCAGCTGGGGGCTGGGACAGGGGGCCCCCGAGCAGTACTTC.

V usage is TRBV18 and J usage is TRBJ1-1; the D is unclear. The ends were cut back, 3 bases at V and 1 base at J, with 9 bases in the middle. Germline values: CDR1 KGHSH, CDR2 LQKENI. CDR3 size: 14 residues. As DNA, the CDR3 is TGTGCCAGCTCACCGATATCCGGGAACACTGAAGCTTTCTTT. It encodes CASSPISGNTEAFF.

V is TRBV30 and J is TRBJ2-7, with D perhaps TRBD1 (6 bases). CDR1 is GTSNPN and CDR2 is SVGIG in the germline V gene (reference sequence). The V end lost 1 base, the J end lost 5 bases, and 18 bases lay between the germline ends. This CDR3 spans 15 amino acids. CDR3 protein: CAWSASGTLPHEQYF. The CDR3 region has the DNA TGTGCCTGGAGTGCCTCCGGGACACTCCCCCACGAGCAGTACTTC.

V usage is TRBV7-2 and J usage is TRBJ2-3, with 10 bases matching TRBD2. Germline values: CDR1 SGHTA, CDR2 FQGNSA. V lost 2 bases to trimming and J lost 6 bases; unmatched junction nucleotides: 8. This CDR3 is built from 16 residues. The CDR3 sequence is CASSLLLAGKGDTQYF. In nucleotides, the CDR3 is TGTGCCAGCAGCTTACTACTAGCGGGAAAGGGGGATACGCAGTATTTT.

The chain recombines TRBV29-1 with TRBJ2-7; the D is unclear. Germline values: CDR1 SQVTM, CDR2 ANQGSEA. The CDR3 is 13 residues long. Trimming took 2 bases from V and 0 from J, leaving 8 bases between them. The CDR3 DNA follows: TGCAGCGTTGAATTTAGCACCTCCTACGAGCAGTACTTC. Protein: CSVEFSTSYEQYF.

Only a few counts were recorded for this clone. The rearrangement joins TRBV5-1 to TRBJ1-2; D not certain. Trimming shortened V by 4 bases and J by 6 bases, and 13 bases separated the two germline ends. Germline CDR1 and CDR2: SGHRS and YFSETQ. The length of the CDR3 is 13 residues. Here the CDR3 reads CASSTRYVDGYTF. CDR3 sequence (DNA): TGCGCCAGCAGCACCCGCTACGTCGATGGCTACACCTTC.

The chain employs TRBV11-1 and TRBJ2-3; D call uncertain. This CDR3 spans 12 amino acids. V was pared by 6 bases and J by 3 bases, with 7 bases between. Germline-derived CDR1 and CDR2 are SGHAT and FQDESV (reference sequence). The CDR3 spells CASRLRTDTQYF. CDR3 coding DNA: TGTGCCAGCAGACTGAGGACAGATACGCAGTATTTT.

This chain uses TRBV9 with TRBJ1-6, with TRBD1 identical over 10 bases. The V gene end was trimmed by 4 bases and the J gene end by 9 bases; junction bases not matched to a gene: 16. The CDR3 length is 18 residues. Germline V gives CDR1 SGDLS, CDR2 YYNGEE. This chain's CDR3 is CASSPPPTPGTGVSPLHF. Written as DNA, the CDR3 is TGTGCCAGCAGCCCTCCCCCTACCCCCGGGACAGGGGTTTCACCCCTCCACTTT.

This CDR3 reads CATSGTGQGSTDTQYF. CDR3 DNA sequence: TGTGCCACCAGCGGAACGGGACAGGGGAGCACAGATACGCAGTATTTT. The chain couples TRBV15 to TRBJ2-3; 10 bases fit TRBD1. CDR1 and CDR2 from the germline V gene are LNHNV and YYDKDF (reference sequence). Trimming at V came to 5 bases and at J to 0 bases, leaving 5 bases not matched to a gene. The CDR3 extends over 16 amino acids.

Concerning this clone: The sample contains more than one DNA sequence encoding this CDR3. This sequence joins TRBV29-1 and TRBJ2-7; D call uncertain. Germline CDR1 SQVTM, CDR2 ANQGSEA. The CDR3 has 12 amino acids. V lost 2 bases and J lost 0, with 5 bases in between. CDR3 protein: CSVEQSSYEQYF. The CDR3, as DNA: TGCAGCGTTGAACAGTCCTCCTACGAGCAGTACTTC.

V and J are TRBV28 and TRBJ2-7; TRBD1 aligns across 8 bases. The CDR3 loop spans 15 amino acids. J gave up 1 base and V 3 bases, and 5 bases lay outside the gene matches. Germline assignment: CDR1 MDHEN and CDR2 SYDVKM. The DNA of the CDR3 is TGTGCCAGCAGTTTTTCGGGACAGGATTCCTACGAGCAGTACTTC. Encoded protein: CASSFSGQDSYEQYF.

This chain connects TRBV6-6 to TRBJ1-2, with D uncertain. The V end lost 6 bases, the J end lost 2 bases, and 16 bases lay between the germline ends. Per germline, CDR1 MNHNY and CDR2 SVGAGI (reference sequence). This CDR3 contains 15 residues. The CDR3 nucleotides read TGTGCCAGCAGGGGAGAGGGCACAAGCAACTATGGCTACACCTTC. This translates into CASRGEGTSNYGYTF.

The chain employs TRBV28 and TRBJ2-3; 16 nucleotides align to TRBD2. Germline-derived CDR1 and CDR2 are MDHEN and SYDVKM. Trimming took 4 bases from V and 4 from J; bases not matched to a gene: 14. This CDR3 spans 20 amino acids. CDR3 region: CASSSPGLAGGPLAADTQYF. The DNA for the CDR3 is TGTGCCAGCAGTTCTCCGGGACTAGCGGGAGGGCCGTTAGCGGCAGATACGCAGTATTTT.

This clone was seen more than once but under ten times. The chain recombines TRBV2 with TRBJ1-1; D possibly corresponds to TRBD1 (6 bases). V lost 6 bases and J 5 bases, leaving 16 bases between the germline ends. Germline loops: CDR1 SNHLY, CDR2 FYNNEI. The CDR3 loop spans 14 amino acids. CDR3 DNA: TGTGCCAGCAGGGCATCACAGGGATGGACTGAAGCTTTCTTT. Encoded protein: CASRASQGWTEAFF.

The chain links TRBV28 to TRBJ2-2; D is unclear. This CDR3 region has 15 residues. V was pared by 3 bases and J by 6 bases, with 14 bases between. CDR1 is MDHEN and CDR2 is SYDVKM in the germline V gene. The CDR3 sequence: CASSLDQDRAGELFF. DNA of the CDR3: TGTGCCAGCAGTTTGGATCAGGATCGAGCCGGGGAGCTGTTTTTT.

The chain has TRBV28 and TRBJ1-1; D is possibly TRBD1 (5 bases). The germline CDR1 and CDR2 sequences are MDHEN and SYDVKM. The CDR3 totals 15 residues. V was trimmed by 6 bases and J by 3 bases, leaving 17 bases between them. CDR3 protein: CASSLLLGHYTEAFF. As DNA, the CDR3 is TGTGCCAGCAGCCTATTATTAGGACACTACACTGAAGCTTTCTTT.

The chain employs TRBV20-1 and TRBJ2-7; TRBD2 might be the D (5 bases). The CDR3 consists of 11 residues. Germline V gene lookup returns CDR1 DFQATT and CDR2 SNEGSKA (reference sequence). Trimming removed 3 bases at V and 12 bases at J, with 15 bases between. The CDR3 sequence is CSASSGTLGYF. CDR3 bases: TGCAGTGCTAGCTCGGGAACTCTGGGGTACTTC.

This clone appeared a few times. V is TRBV6-5 and J is TRBJ2-5; 12 nucleotides align to TRBD2. Germline loops: CDR1 MNHEY, CDR2 SVGAGI. With 6 bases clipped from V and 5 bases from J, the junction kept 7 bases outside the gene matches. This CDR3 has 15 amino acids. CDR3 DNA sequence: TGTGCCAGCAGCTCTCTAGCGGGGGGGTTTGAGACCCAGTACTTC. It codes for CASSSLAGGFETQYF.

The chain links TRBV5-6 to TRBJ2-5; TRBD1 matches at 12 bases. The CDR3 sequence is 16 residues long. Unmatched junction bases numbered 8, after V lost 4 bases and J lost 4 bases. In germline, CDR1 is SGHDT, CDR2 YYEEEE. In DNA, the CDR3 is TGTGCCAGCAGCCCCGACCCGGGACAGGGGGCAGAGACCCAGTACTTC. As protein: CASSPDPGQGAETQYF. The full variable domain, with the rest looked up from reference TRBV5-6 and TRBJ2-5, is DAGVTQSPTHLIKTRGQQVTLRCSPKSGHDTVSWYQQALGQGPQFIFQYYEEEERQRGNFPDRFSGHQFPNYSSELNVNALLLGDSALYLCASSPDPGQGAETQYFGPGTRLLVL.

This clone was seen just once. The rearrangement links TRBV5-8 to TRBJ2-1; D ambiguous. Trimming took off 0 bases at V and 10 bases at J, with 5 bases between the two ends. The CDR3 is made up of 11 amino acids. Per germline, CDR1 SGHTS and CDR2 YDEGEE. DNA of the CDR3: TGTGCCAGCAGCTTGGTCAGGGAGCAGTTCTTC. Encoded protein: CASSLVREQFF.